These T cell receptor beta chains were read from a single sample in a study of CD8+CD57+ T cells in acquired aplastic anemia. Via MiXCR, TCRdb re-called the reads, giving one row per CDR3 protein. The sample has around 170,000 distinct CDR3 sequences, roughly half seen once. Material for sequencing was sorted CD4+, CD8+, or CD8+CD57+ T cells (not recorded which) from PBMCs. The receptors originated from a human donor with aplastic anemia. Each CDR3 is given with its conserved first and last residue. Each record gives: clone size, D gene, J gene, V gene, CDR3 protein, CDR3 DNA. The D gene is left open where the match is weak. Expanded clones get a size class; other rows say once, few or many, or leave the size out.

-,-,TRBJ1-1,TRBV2,CATMSGTEAFF,TGTGCCACCATGTCTGGAACTGAAGCTTTCTTT
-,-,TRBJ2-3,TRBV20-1,CSARKEQLDTQYF,TGCAGTGCTAGAAAGGAGCAACTAGATACGCAGTATTTT
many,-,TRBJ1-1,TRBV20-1,CSARDMSSGGRPAFF,TGCAGTGCTAGAGATATGAGTTCGGGGGGCCGACCAGCTTTCTTT
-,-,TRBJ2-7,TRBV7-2,CASSLGGGQYF,TGTGCCAGCAGCTTAGGTGGGGGGCAGTACTTC
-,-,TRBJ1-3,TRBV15,CATSRAQLNTIYF,TGTGCCACCAGCAGAGCACAGCTGAACACCATATATTTT
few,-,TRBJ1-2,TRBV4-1,CASTQTQVGGGYTF,TGCGCCAGCACCCAGACCCAGGTGGGCGGAGGCTACACCTTC
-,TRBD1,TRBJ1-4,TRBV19,CASGGTGNEKLFF,TGTGCCAGTGGGGGGACAGGGAATGAAAAACTGTTTTTT
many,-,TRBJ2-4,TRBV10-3,CAIKDRAKNIQYF,TGTGCCATCAAGGATCGAGCCAAAAACATTCAGTACTTC
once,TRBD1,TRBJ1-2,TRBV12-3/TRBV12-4,CASSSDRVYDYTF,TGTGCCAGCAGTTCGGACAGGGTCTACGACTACACCTTC
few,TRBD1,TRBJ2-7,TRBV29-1,CSVITLQGSNEQYF,TGCAGCGTGATAACTTTACAGGGGAGCAACGAGCAGTACTTC
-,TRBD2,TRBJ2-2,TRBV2,CASSWAGGDGELFF,TGTGCCAGCAGCTGGGCGGGGGGCGACGGGGAGCTGTTTTTT
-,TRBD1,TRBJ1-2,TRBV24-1,CATSERQGEYTF,TGTGCCACCAGTGAGCGACAGGGCGAATACACCTTC
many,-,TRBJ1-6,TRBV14,CASSQESRGSPLHF,TGTGCCAGCAGCCAAGAATCGAGGGGTTCACCCCTCCACTTT
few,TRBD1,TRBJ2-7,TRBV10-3,CAITRGRDRGPGEQYF,TGTGCCATCACCCGAGGAAGGGACAGGGGGCCAGGCGAGCAGTACTTC
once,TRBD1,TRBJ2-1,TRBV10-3,CAIRTGLSNEQFF,TGTGCCATCCGGACAGGGTTGAGCAATGAGCAGTTCTTC
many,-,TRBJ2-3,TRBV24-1,CATSDFTLSTDTQYF,TGTGCCACCAGTGATTTTACCCTTAGCACAGATACGCAGTATTTT
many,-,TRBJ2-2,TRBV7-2,CASSRDSKTGELFF,TGTGCCAGCAGCCGCGACTCAAAAACCGGGGAGCTGTTTTTT
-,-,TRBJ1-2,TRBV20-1,CSADKGVGYGYTF,TGCAGTGCTGACAAAGGGGTTGGCTATGGCTACACCTTC
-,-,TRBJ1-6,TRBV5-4,CASSLEGLKGNSPLHF,TGTGCCAGCAGCTTGGAAGGTCTCAAGGGGAATTCACCCCTCCACTTT
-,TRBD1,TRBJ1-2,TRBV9,CASSVGQGAVSNYGYTF,TGTGCCAGCAGCGTAGGCCAGGGGGCCGTATCTAACTATGGCTACACCTTC
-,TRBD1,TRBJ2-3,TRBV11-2,CASSLGTGGYTDTQYF,TGTGCCAGCAGCTTAGGGACAGGGGGTTACACAGATACGCAGTATTTT
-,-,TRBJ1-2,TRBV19,CASSPGASYGYTF,TGTGCCAGCAGTCCCGGGGCCTCATATGGCTACACCTTC
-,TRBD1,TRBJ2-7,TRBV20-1,CSAFRDRDDEQYF,TGCAGTGCTTTCCGGGACAGGGACGACGAGCAGTACTTC
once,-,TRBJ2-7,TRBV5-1,CASSLDMGDDEQYF,TGCGCCAGCAGCTTGGATATGGGGGACGACGAGCAGTACTTC
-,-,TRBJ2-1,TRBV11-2,CASSPQVGWDEQFF,TGTGCCAGCAGCCCACAGGTAGGGTGGGATGAGCAGTTCTTC
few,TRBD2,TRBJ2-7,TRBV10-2,CASCMLRGAPYEQYF,TGCGCCAGCTGCATGTTGCGGGGGGCCCCCTACGAGCAGTACTTC
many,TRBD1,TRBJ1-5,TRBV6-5,CATRQGNQPQHF,TGTGCCACCCGACAGGGGAATCAGCCCCAGCATTTT
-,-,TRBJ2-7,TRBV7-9,CASSLRADDNF,TGTGCCAGCAGCCTCCGGGCAGACGACAACTTC
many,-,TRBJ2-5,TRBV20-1,CSARVGGETQYF,TGCAGTGCCAGGGTGGGGGGAGAGACCCAGTACTTC